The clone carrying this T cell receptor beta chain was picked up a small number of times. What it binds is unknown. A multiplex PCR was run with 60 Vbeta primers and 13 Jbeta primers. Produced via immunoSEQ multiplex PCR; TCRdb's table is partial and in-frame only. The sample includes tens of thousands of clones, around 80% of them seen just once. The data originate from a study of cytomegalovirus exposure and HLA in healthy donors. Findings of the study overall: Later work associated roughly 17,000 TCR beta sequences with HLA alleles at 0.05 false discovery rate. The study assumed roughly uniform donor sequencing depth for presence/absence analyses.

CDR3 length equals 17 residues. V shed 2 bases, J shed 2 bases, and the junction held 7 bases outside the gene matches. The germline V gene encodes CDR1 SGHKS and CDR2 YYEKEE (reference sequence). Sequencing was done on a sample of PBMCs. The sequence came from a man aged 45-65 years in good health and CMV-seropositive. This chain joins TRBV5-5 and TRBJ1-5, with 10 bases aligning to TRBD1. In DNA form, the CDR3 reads TGTGCCAGCAGCTTACAGACAGGGGGCAACGGCAATCAGCCCCAGCATTTT. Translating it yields CASSLQTGGNGNQPQHF.